The clone carrying this T cell receptor (beta chain) was found a few times. Its cognate antigen is unknown. These data are taken from a study of post-analysis software for immune sequencing data. Findings of the study overall: Higher frequency in patients than in controls was seen for roughly five TRBV segments, with TRBV5-6, TRBV5-1 and TRBV20-1 among them. Those samples that were prepared in the same batch co-clustered strongly by F measure.

This CDR3 region has 12 residues. J was trimmed by 5 bases and V by 6 bases; bases with no gene match: 7. Germline lookup yields CDR1 DFQATT and CDR2 SNEGSKA (reference sequence). The library was made from cDNA and included unique molecular identifiers. TCRdb re-called the PCR reads through MiXCR, storing one row per CDR3 protein. Of about 460,000 distinct CDR3 sequences in the sample, approximately 45% were seen once. This chain joins TRBV20-1 and TRBJ2-7, with 7 bases identical to TRBD2. This clonotype was obtained from a girl between 5 and 17 years old with multiple sclerosis. Sequencing was performed on blood. The CDR3 nucleotides are TGCAGTGCCTCCAGGGAGGGCCACGAGCAGTACTTC. It specifies CSASREGHEQYF.